This T cell receptor (beta chain) stems from a study of tissue T cells after allogeneic stem cell transplantation. Study-level findings and limits: Motif-based clustering found tissue-specific repertoire signatures shared across patients, though few clones were shared.

The length of the CDR3 is 12 residues. V lost 0 bases, J lost 8 bases, and 7 bases lay in between. Germline V gene lookup returns CDR1 LNHNV and CDR2 YYDKDF (reference sequence). On this clone: No antigen is known for it.

The data were produced by immunoSEQ multiplex PCR, yet TCRdb's version contains in-frame clones alone and is incomplete. The repertoire consists of some 1,000 clones, with approximately 91% occurring once and the leading ten covering less than 4.5%. The rearrangement uses TRBV15 and TRBJ1-1; D uncertain. The material was spleen tissue, obtained at autopsy. The receptor was isolated from an older male patient with steroid-refractory graft-versus-host disease after an allogeneic stem cell transplant. Some T cells may possibly be graft donor cells. The CDR3 coding sequence is TGTGCCACCAGCAGAGATCAACAGGAAGCTTTCTTT. Translation gives CATSRDQQEAFF.